This TCR beta chain was captured in a study of T cells expressing NK-cell markers. Across the whole study: Sequencing of TCR beta repertoires drew on sorted CD3+CD56+NKG2C+, CD3+CD56+NKG2C- and CD3+CD56-NKG2C+ T cells.

This CDR3 spans 15 amino acids. CDR1 SGHNT and CDR2 YENEEA come from the germline V gene. Reanalyzing the 5' RACE reads, TCRdb keeps one entry per CDR3 protein, without DNA. The sample has 550,000 to 600,000 distinct CDR3 sequences. This rearrangement joins TRBV11-3 to TRBJ2-1. Sequenced input: blood T cells: a sorted CD56 or NKG2C T cell subset, CD4+ or CD8+ T cells, or bulk PBMC T cells (not recorded which). This sequence originates from a man younger than 35 in good health. CDR3 amino acids: CASSFGLAKNNEQFF.